This is a list of T cell receptor beta chains from one sample in a study of blood T cell repertoires in COVID-19. Generated by immunoSEQ multiplex PCR, the TCRdb table keeps only in-frame clones and is missing some. This table has roughly 200,000 clones, 80% appearing once. The specimen sequenced was peripheral blood. These receptors came from a woman in her 70s with acute or convalescent COVID-19. The CDR3 runs from the conserved cysteine through the conserved F or W. The size of a clone is reported for some rows only, either as once, few or many, or as a class for expanded clones.

CDR3 | J | V | size
CASSLGLAGDIGYF | TRBJ2-7 | TRBV7-3 | few
CASSRGGTGFTYEQYF | TRBJ2-7 | TRBV7-8 | -
CASSPTGVGNTEAFF | TRBJ1-1 | TRBV18 | -
CASTGVTTDTQYF | TRBJ2-3 | TRBV2 | -
CASSSGQGSTEAFF | TRBJ1-1 | TRBV18 | -
CASSLGAGGGYTF | TRBJ1-2 | TRBV7-8 | -
CASSLVAGQGPYEQYF | TRBJ2-7 | TRBV7-6 | -
CASSAVGAGVSYNEQFF | TRBJ2-1 | TRBV7-9 | -
CASSLYSQGNTEAFF | TRBJ1-1 | TRBV27 | -
CATSRDHPPQGLSNQPQHF | TRBJ1-5 | TRBV15 | -
CASSLLRGSYGYTF | TRBJ1-2 | TRBV19 | -
CASTWTGGDEQYF | TRBJ2-7 | TRBV12-3/TRBV12-4 | few
CASSLLSGGIGVYNEQFF | TRBJ2-1 | TRBV27 | -
CASSLGLAGYEQYF | TRBJ2-7 | TRBV4-1 | -
CASSHREGETQYF | TRBJ2-5 | TRBV3-1/TRBV3-2 | -
CASSPGQGRAGELFF | TRBJ2-2 | TRBV11-3 | -
CASPRTSTDTQYF | TRBJ2-3 | TRBV5-8 | -
CAISESAGNEKLFF | TRBJ1-4 | TRBV10-3 | -
CASSLGGNSPLHF | TRBJ1-6 | TRBV28 | -
CASSLSAGDTYEQYF | TRBJ2-7 | TRBV11-1 | -
CASSWSYNEQFF | TRBJ2-1 | TRBV5-1 | few
CASSPGLASRNEQFF | TRBJ2-1 | TRBV18 | -
CASSLAQTSGMNEQFF | TRBJ2-1 | TRBV5-4 | -
CASSSDSFSGANVLTF | TRBJ2-6 | TRBV5-1 | -
CASSPQGGGNEKLFF | TRBJ1-4 | TRBV5-1 | few
CASSLQTGRETQYF | TRBJ2-5 | TRBV28 | -
CASSLTQSTDTQYF | TRBJ2-3 | TRBV5-1 | -
CASSIDRGGTEAFF | TRBJ1-1 | TRBV19 | -
CASTTGGVNEKLFF | TRBJ1-4 | TRBV28 | -
CASSFDRRTSTDTQYF | TRBJ2-3 | TRBV27 | -
CASSSRQSTDTQYF | TRBJ2-3 | TRBV5-1 | -
CASSFVGTGTMGELFF | TRBJ2-2 | TRBV7-9 | -
CATSDAGVDTQYF | TRBJ2-3 | TRBV24-1 | -
CASSPARQETQYF | TRBJ2-5 | TRBV18 | once
CASSPSPYYGYTF | TRBJ1-2 | TRBV11-2 | -
CASSQGRGNYNSPLHF | TRBJ1-6 | TRBV3-1/TRBV3-2 | -
CASSFLAGGEQETQYF | TRBJ2-5 | TRBV5-4 | -
CAWRAGAGVTDTQYF | TRBJ2-3 | TRBV30 | -
CATLSSGNTIYF | TRBJ1-3 | TRBV19 | -
CASSPAQGARYSYGYTF | TRBJ1-2 | TRBV18 | -
CASSLEALAADTQYF | TRBJ2-3 | TRBV7-2 | -
CASSSPRGTDTQYF | TRBJ2-3 | TRBV27 | -
CASSGRFTYEQYF | TRBJ2-7 | TRBV19 | -
CATSRDLGEQFF | TRBJ2-1 | TRBV15 | -
CATSDFSGSTDTQYF | TRBJ2-3 | TRBV24-1 | -
CASSLIDRPLDGYTF | TRBJ1-2 | TRBV28 | -
CATSRSTDRGHEQYF | TRBJ2-7 | TRBV15 | few
CASSPWTGGIYGYTF | TRBJ1-2 | TRBV7-9 | -
CATSDPPGQGYDNEQFF | TRBJ2-1 | TRBV24-1 | -
CASSPQVNNSPLHF | TRBJ1-6 | TRBV11-2 | -